These T cell receptor beta chains were read from a single sample in a study of PD-L1 blockade in urothelial cancer. Clones were sequenced by immunoSEQ multiplex PCR, and TCRdb holds only the in-frame ones, with some missing. The sample holds roughly 50,000 clones; approximately 72% are singletons and the top ten take about 4%. This material consisted of PBMCs, taken around atezolizumab (anti-PD-L1) treatment. These receptors all come from a man aged 65-85 years with urothelial cancer. Both conserved end residues are part of each CDR3. A D gene is named only where the DNA matches it firmly. Some rows have no size entry. The others give once, few or many, or a class for an expanded clone.

J: TRBJ1-3; size: few; D: NA; V: TRBV7-6; CDR3: CASSLRPFVRGNTIYF; DNA: TGTGCCAGCAGCTTAAGGCCTTTCGTGCGGGGAAACACCATATATTTT
J: TRBJ1-5; size: NA; D: TRBD1; V: TRBV5-6; CDR3: CASSLRDRPYQPQHF; DNA: TGTGCCAGCAGCCTCCGGGACAGACCCTATCAGCCCCAGCATTTT
J: TRBJ1-1; size: NA; D: NA; V: TRBV18; CDR3: CASSPPFGDTEAFF; DNA: TGTGCCAGCTCACCACCTTTCGGGGACACTGAAGCTTTCTTT
J: TRBJ2-2; size: NA; D: TRBD1; V: TRBV29-1; CDR3: CSVSDRGTGELFF; DNA: TGCAGCGTCTCCGACAGGGGGACCGGGGAGCTGTTTTTT
J: TRBJ1-5; size: NA; D: NA; V: TRBV7-2; CDR3: CASSLGGSQGNQPQHF; DNA: TGTGCCAGCAGCTTAGGAGGGTCGCAGGGGAATCAGCCCCAGCATTTT
J: TRBJ2-1; size: once; D: NA; V: TRBV10-2; CDR3: CASRHYNEQFF; DNA: TGCGCCAGCCGACACTACAATGAGCAGTTCTTC
J: TRBJ1-2; size: few; D: TRBD1; V: TRBV4-1; CDR3: CASSQDNIRGTGANYGYTF; DNA: TGCGCCAGCAGCCAAGATAACATACGTGGGACAGGAGCTAACTATGGCTACACCTTC
J: TRBJ1-1; size: NA; D: NA; V: TRBV11-1; CDR3: CASSPGHPNTEAFF; DNA: TGTGCCAGCAGCCCGGGACACCCGAACACTGAAGCTTTCTTT
J: TRBJ1-5; size: NA; D: TRBD1; V: TRBV10-3; CDR3: CAISDSGGTNQPQHF; DNA: TGTGCCATCAGTGATTCAGGGGGCACAAATCAGCCCCAGCATTTT
J: TRBJ1-1; size: NA; D: NA; V: TRBV10-1; CDR3: CASRRNTRGATEAFF; DNA: TGCGCCAGCAGACGGAACACCCGGGGGGCCACTGAAGCTTTCTTT
J: TRBJ1-3; size: few; D: TRBD1; V: TRBV5-6; CDR3: CASSAHRGVEGNTIYF; DNA: TGTGCCAGCAGCGCCCACAGGGGAGTAGAAGGAAACACCATATATTTT
J: TRBJ2-4; size: NA; D: TRBD2; V: TRBV28; CDR3: CASSPPGGVNIQYF; DNA: TGTGCCAGCAGCCCACCCGGGGGGGTAAACATTCAGTACTTC
J: TRBJ2-7; size: NA; D: NA; V: TRBV7-8; CDR3: CASSLSVETYEQYF; DNA: TGTGCCAGCAGCTTATCGGTGGAGACTTACGAGCAGTACTTC
J: TRBJ2-2; size: NA; D: TRBD1; V: TRBV28; CDR3: CASSAPGQGKGTGELFF; DNA: TGTGCCAGCAGTGCCCCTGGACAGGGGAAAGGCACCGGGGAGCTGTTTTTT
J: TRBJ1-4; size: many; D: TRBD1; V: TRBV14; CDR3: CASSQGGQGKLANEKLFF; DNA: TGTGCCAGCAGCCAAGGGGGACAGGGAAAACTGGCTAATGAAAAACTGTTTTTT
J: TRBJ2-1; size: NA; D: TRBD2; V: TRBV28; CDR3: CASSLAPLSGRRNEQFF; DNA: TGTGCCAGCAGTTTGGCTCCACTTAGCGGGAGGAGGAATGAGCAGTTCTTC
J: TRBJ2-5; size: NA; D: TRBD1; V: TRBV4-1; CDR3: CASSQSGTGMAMGYQETQYF; DNA: TGCGCCAGCAGCCAGTCGGGGACAGGGATGGCGATGGGTTATCAAGAGACCCAGTACTTC
J: TRBJ2-6; size: few; D: NA; V: TRBV4-1; CDR3: CASSQGVRSGANVLTF; DNA: TGCGCCAGCAGCCAAGGAGTTCGCTCTGGGGCCAACGTCCTGACTTTC
J: TRBJ1-5; size: NA; D: TRBD1; V: TRBV7-2; CDR3: CASSLRGGDQPQHF; DNA: TGTGCCAGCAGCTTAAGAGGGGGCGATCAGCCCCAGCATTTT
J: TRBJ2-7; size: NA; D: NA; V: TRBV6-5; CDR3: CASSPQQGKYEQYF; DNA: TGTGCCAGCAGTCCACAACAGGGCAAGTACGAGCAGTACTTC
J: TRBJ2-2; size: NA; D: TRBD1; V: TRBV9; CDR3: CASSVEQGVIGELFF; DNA: TGTGCCAGCAGCGTAGAACAGGGGGTTATCGGGGAGCTGTTTTTT
J: TRBJ2-1; size: NA; D: NA; V: TRBV11-3; CDR3: CASSFPVANEQFF; DNA: TGTGCCAGCAGCTTCCCGGTAGCCAATGAGCAGTTCTTC
J: TRBJ1-2; size: NA; D: TRBD1; V: TRBV6-1; CDR3: CASSLEGAPNYGYTF; DNA: TGTGCCAGCTCTCTGGAGGGGGCCCCTAACTATGGCTACACCTTC
J: TRBJ1-2; size: NA; D: NA; V: TRBV19; CDR3: CASSIPTGRNYGYTF; DNA: TGTGCCAGTAGTATACCGACAGGCCGTAACTATGGCTACACCTTC
J: TRBJ2-3; size: NA; D: NA; V: TRBV11-3; CDR3: CASSNRAGDTQYF; DNA: TGTGCCAGCAGCAACAGGGCAGGAGATACGCAGTATTTT
J: TRBJ1-3; size: NA; D: TRBD1; V: TRBV30; CDR3: CAWSHGTGPSGNTIYF; DNA: TGTGCCTGGAGTCATGGGACAGGGCCATCTGGAAACACCATATATTTT
J: TRBJ1-5; size: few; D: NA; V: TRBV28; CDR3: CASRISGQPQHF; DNA: TGTGCCAGCAGAATATCTGGCCAGCCCCAGCATTTT
J: TRBJ2-7; size: NA; D: TRBD1; V: TRBV7-2; CDR3: CASSLSYRGYEQYF; DNA: TGTGCCAGCAGCTTAAGCTACAGGGGCTACGAGCAGTACTTC
J: TRBJ2-7; size: NA; D: NA; V: TRBV23-1; CDR3: CASSQALDGPGYEQYF; DNA: TGCGCCAGCAGTCAAGCCCTGGACGGGCCGGGGTACGAGCAGTACTTC
J: TRBJ1-2; size: NA; D: TRBD1; V: TRBV2; CDR3: CASILEGTGSHGYTF; DNA: TGTGCCAGCATCCTCGAAGGGACAGGGAGCCATGGCTACACCTTC
J: TRBJ2-4; size: NA; D: NA; V: TRBV5-6; CDR3: CASSLGPGGGIQYF; DNA: TGTGCCAGCAGCCTTGGCCCAGGTGGTGGCATTCAGTACTTC
J: TRBJ1-1; size: few; D: NA; V: TRBV7-8; CDR3: CASSLWGENTEAFF; DNA: TGTGCCAGCAGCCTGTGGGGGGAGAACACTGAAGCTTTCTTT
J: TRBJ1-1; size: NA; D: TRBD1; V: TRBV6-1; CDR3: CASKRTGTDTEAFF; DNA: TGTGCCAGCAAGAGGACAGGGACGGACACTGAAGCTTTCTTT
J: TRBJ2-5; size: NA; D: NA; V: TRBV27; CDR3: CASSPYFRGADETQYF; DNA: TGTGCCAGCTCCCCCTATTTCAGGGGTGCGGACGAGACCCAGTACTTC
J: TRBJ1-1; size: NA; D: NA; V: TRBV11-2; CDR3: CASSGRRGLGAEAFF; DNA: TGTGCCAGCAGCGGGAGGCGGGGGCTTGGCGCTGAAGCTTTCTTT
J: TRBJ2-7; size: NA; D: NA; V: TRBV19; CDR3: CASPRYEQYF; DNA: TGTGCCAGTCCCCGGTACGAGCAGTACTTC
J: TRBJ2-7; size: NA; D: NA; V: TRBV4-3; CDR3: CASSQAEGTAFLYF; DNA: TGCGCCAGCAGCCAAGCGGAGGGCACTGCCTTTTTGTACTTC
J: TRBJ2-2; size: few; D: NA; V: TRBV19; CDR3: CASSWAANTGELFF; DNA: TGTGCCAGTAGTTGGGCAGCCAACACCGGGGAGCTGTTTTTT
J: TRBJ2-3; size: NA; D: NA; V: TRBV14; CDR3: CASSQAQGKGTDTQYF; DNA: TGTGCCAGCAGCCAAGCACAGGGAAAGGGCACAGATACGCAGTATTTT
J: TRBJ1-2; size: few; D: TRBD1; V: TRBV7-6; CDR3: CASSLDQGARGYTF; DNA: TGTGCCAGCAGCTTAGACCAGGGGGCTAGAGGCTACACCTTC
J: TRBJ2-5; size: NA; D: NA; V: TRBV5-5; CDR3: CASSLVRQEKETQYF; DNA: TGTGCCAGCAGCTTGGTTAGACAGGAAAAAGAGACCCAGTACTTC
J: TRBJ2-1; size: NA; D: TRBD2; V: TRBV19; CDR3: CASSMSGTYNEQFF; DNA: TGTGCCAGTAGTATGAGCGGGACCTACAATGAGCAGTTCTTC
J: TRBJ1-2; size: many; D: NA; V: TRBV5-4; CDR3: CASCRTPDSANYGYTF; DNA: TGTGCCAGCTGCCGAACCCCGGACAGCGCTAACTATGGCTACACCTTC
J: TRBJ2-1; size: few; D: NA; V: TRBV25-1; CDR3: CASRGGDEQFF; DNA: TGTGCCAGCAGAGGAGGTGATGAGCAGTTCTTC
J: TRBJ1-1; size: NA; D: NA; V: TRBV27; CDR3: CASSLNRNTEAFF; DNA: TGTGCCAGCAGTTTGAACAGGAACACTGAAGCTTTCTTT
J: TRBJ1-2; size: NA; D: TRBD1; V: TRBV7-8; CDR3: CASSSPGTGGRGYTF; DNA: TGTGCCAGCAGCTCACCCGGGACAGGGGGCCGTGGCTACACCTTC
J: TRBJ1-5; size: NA; D: NA; V: TRBV27; CDR3: CASSFWGGEPQHF; DNA: TGTGCCAGCAGTTTCTGGGGCGGGGAGCCCCAGCATTTT
J: TRBJ1-3; size: NA; D: TRBD1; V: TRBV7-9; CDR3: CASSPLATDGQVSGNTIYF; DNA: TGTGCCAGCAGTCCCCTAGCGACCGACGGACAGGTCTCTGGAAACACCATATATTTT
J: TRBJ2-1; size: NA; D: TRBD2; V: TRBV13; CDR3: CATSGGLHNEQFF; DNA: TGTGCCACTAGCGGGGGGCTTCACAATGAGCAGTTCTTC
J: TRBJ1-1; size: NA; D: NA; V: TRBV5-1; CDR3: CASSLLRGDTEAFF; DNA: TGCGCCAGCAGCTTGCTTAGGGGCGACACTGAAGCTTTCTTT
J: TRBJ2-1; size: NA; D: TRBD2; V: TRBV29-1; CDR3: CSVEGTSGGIEQFF; DNA: TGCAGCGTTGAAGGGACTAGCGGGGGGATTGAGCAGTTCTTC
J: TRBJ2-4; size: NA; D: TRBD1; V: TRBV28; CDR3: CASSLVRDRGMIAKNIQYF; DNA: TGTGCCAGCAGTTTAGTGCGGGACAGGGGGATGATAGCCAAAAACATTCAGTACTTC
J: TRBJ1-5; size: few; D: NA; V: TRBV2; CDR3: CASRARVGNQPQHF; DNA: TGTGCCAGCAGAGCCAGGGTAGGCAATCAGCCCCAGCATTTT